These 4 T cell receptor beta chains were sequenced from one sample in a study of CD8+ T cells in alopecia areata. Treatment defined: oral pan-JAK inhibitor, 5-10 mg twice daily. Extracted from the samples, RNA was reverse transcribed into cDNA to serve as the sequencing template. The table came from immunoSEQ multiplex PCR; TCRdb's copy has only in-frame clones and leaves some out. The repertoire consists of 180,000 or so clones, with roughly 60% occurring once and the leading ten covering 5.5% to 6%. Sequences were derived from CD4+ T cells sorted from blood, sampled at week 24, from a patient treated with tofacitinib. Receptor source: a human donor with alopecia areata.

This clone was observed a handful of times. J is TRBJ2-1 and V is TRBV29-1; 9 bases are a match to TRBD2. This CDR3 region has 14 residues. The germline V gene encodes CDR1 SQVTM and CDR2 ANQGSEA. Unmatched junction bases numbered 8, after V lost 4 bases and J lost 7 bases. The CDR3 reads CSVGRRGGLNEQFF. CDR3 sequence (DNA): TGCAGCGTTGGTCGGCGGGGGGGTTTGAATGAGCAGTTCTTC.

This clone was seen a single time. The J gene is TRBJ1-2, the V gene TRBV13, with D tentatively TRBD1 (6 bases). CDR3 length equals 12 residues. Germline CDR1 PRHDT, CDR2 FYEKMQ (reference sequence). Trimming removed 5 bases from V and 9 bases from J, with 13 bases in between. The DNA of the CDR3 is TGTGCCAGCAGCCGGGGGACATTCAGCTACACCTTC. This codes for CASSRGTFSYTF.

This sequence joins TRBV30 and TRBJ2-7, with D uncertain. Between the trimmed V and J ends, which lost 5 bases and 3 bases, there was a span of 14 bases. CDR1 and CDR2 from the germline V gene are GTSNPN and SVGIG (reference sequence). CDR3 length equals 13 residues. The CDR3 spells CAWGPLLVYEQYF. CDR3 nucleotides: TGTGCCTGGGGCCCTCTCCTCGTCTACGAGCAGTACTTC. Full variable domain (remainder filled in from reference TRBV30 and TRBJ2-7): SQTIHQWPATLVQPVGSPLSLECTVEGTSNPNLYWYRQAAGRGLQLLFYSVGIGQISSEVPQNLSASRPQDRQFILSSKKLLLSDSGFYLCAWGPLLVYEQYFGPGTRLTVT.

This clone came up once. J is TRBJ2-5 and V is TRBV5-1, with D uncertain. Per the germline V gene, CDR1 is SGHRS and CDR2 is YFSETQ. V was pared by 4 bases and J by 5 bases, with 12 bases between. This CDR3 region has 13 residues. The CDR3 loop is CASSPTPAETQYF. CDR3 sequence (DNA): TGCGCCAGCAGCCCGACACCGGCGGAGACCCAGTACTTC.